The 30 T cell receptor beta chains given below trace back to one sample, sequenced in a study of blood T cell repertoires in COVID-19. The method was immunoSEQ multiplex PCR; TCRdb's version includes in-frame clones alone and lacks a portion of them. In the table there are roughly 150,000 clones, roughly 85% of which are singletons. What was sequenced was peripheral blood. The receptor set was obtained from an older woman with COVID-19, enrolled during active disease.

The chain couples TRBV7-9 to TRBJ2-7; weak D call: TRBD1 (6 bases). Germline CDR1 is SEHNR and CDR2 is FQNEAQ (reference sequence). V gave up 4 bases and J gave up 5 bases, with 18 bases separating them. The CDR3 spans 15 residues. CDR3 nucleotide sequence: TGTGCCAGCAGCTCCCCGGGACACAAGGACAACGAGCAGTACTTC. Translated, it gives CASSSPGHKDNEQYF.

The V and J genes are TRBV6-5 and TRBJ2-1; TRBD2 agrees at 9 bases. Germline CDR1 reads MNHEY; CDR2 reads SVGAGI. The CDR3 extends over 14 amino acids. V lost 6 bases and J lost 5; bases outside the gene matches: 5. The CDR3 loop is CASRIAGANNEQFF. The CDR3 nucleotides are TGTGCCAGCAGAATAGCGGGAGCCAACAATGAGCAGTTCTTC.

The chain has TRBV19 and TRBJ2-6; D is unresolved. Germline V gives CDR1 LNHDA, CDR2 SQIVND (reference sequence). The V end was cut by 7 bases, the J end by 0 bases, with 10 bases between. This CDR3 spans 15 amino acids. DNA for the CDR3: TGTGCCAGTATGTCTGGCCACTCTGGGGCCAACGTCCTGACTTTC. Its translation is CASMSGHSGANVLTF.

V gene TRBV11-2 combines with J gene TRBJ1-6; 8 bases align to TRBD1. The CDR3 length is 14 residues. Germline CDR1 reads SGHAT; CDR2 reads FQNNGV. J lost 7 bases, V lost 5 bases, and 4 bases had no gene match. CDR3 sequence reads: CASSDRTGNSPLHF. CDR3 in DNA: TGTGCCAGCAGCGATCGGACAGGGAATTCACCCCTCCACTTT.

The chain carries TRBV5-5 and TRBJ2-2, with TRBD1 matching 8 bases. V was clipped by 4 bases and J by 3 bases; unmatched bases: 5. Germline V gives CDR1 SGHKS, CDR2 YYEKEE (reference sequence). This CDR3 has 15 amino acids. CDR3 sequence (DNA): TGTGCCAGCAGCGAAGGGACAGGCTACACCGGGGAGCTGTTTTTT. Translation: CASSEGTGYTGELFF.

The rearrangement joins TRBV6-5 to TRBJ1-3, with unresolved D. The germline V and J ends were trimmed by 6 bases and 0 bases, with 6 bases remaining between them. In germline, CDR1 is MNHEY, CDR2 SVGAGI. The length of the CDR3 is 13 residues. CDR3 sequence: CASRAFSGNTIYF. In nucleotides, the CDR3 is TGTGCCAGCAGGGCATTCTCTGGAAACACCATATATTTT.

The V gene is TRBV14, the J gene TRBJ1-2; 8 bases match TRBD1. Looked up from germline, CDR1 is SGHDN and CDR2 is FVKESK. The CDR3 runs to 13 residues. Trimming took 4 bases from V and 6 from J; bases not matched to a gene: 4. The CDR3 DNA is TGTGCCAGCAGCCTGACAGGGGAAAATGGCTACACCTTC. This codes for CASSLTGENGYTF.

This chain links TRBV18 with TRBJ1-1, with D perhaps matching TRBD1 (5 bases). Germline V gives CDR1 KGHSH, CDR2 LQKENI. This CDR3 is built from 14 residues. The V and J ends lost 3 bases and 1 base respectively, with 9 bases between them. The CDR3 DNA sequence: TGTGCCAGCTCACCGTCAGGGCAGAACACTGAAGCTTTCTTT. This codes for CASSPSGQNTEAFF. The full variable domain, completed using reference TRBV18 and TRBJ1-1, is NAGVMQNPRHLVRRRGQEARLRCSPMKGHSHVYWYRQLPEEGLKFMVYLQKENIIDESGMPKERFSAEFPKEGPSILRIQQVVRGDSAAYFCASSPSGQNTEAFFGQGTRLTVV.

This clone was seen a handful of times. The chain recombines TRBV3-1 (or the pseudogene TRBV3-2) with TRBJ1-1, with D unresolved. CDR1 is LGHDT, CDR2 YNNKEL, per germline (reference sequence). The CDR3 is made up of 12 amino acids. V was cut by 0 bases and J by 4 bases, with 3 bases left in between. The CDR3 sequence is CASSQDVTEAFF. The CDR3 region has the DNA TGTGCCAGCAGCCAAGACGTCACTGAAGCTTTCTTT.

The rearrangement uses TRBV3-1 (or the pseudogene TRBV3-2) and TRBJ1-2; TRBD1 aligns across 8 bases. The ends lost 5 bases at V and 5 bases at J; junction bases unmatched: 4. This CDR3 spans 13 amino acids. CDR1 is LGHDT, CDR2 YNNKEL, per germline (reference sequence). The CDR3 DNA sequence: TGTGCCAGCAGCGTTCGACAGGGGTATGGCTACACCTTC. Translating it yields CASSVRQGYGYTF.

This clone has just one count. This sequence joins TRBV29-1 and TRBJ1-1, with TRBD1 matching 8 bases. This CDR3 contains 14 residues. The V gene's germline CDR1 is SQVTM and CDR2 ANQGSEA. V gave up 5 bases and J gave up 2 bases; unmatched junction bases: 7. CDR3 DNA: TGCAGCGTTTATTTTCCAGGGGGCAACACTGAAGCTTTCTTT. Translating it yields CSVYFPGGNTEAFF.

The V call is TRBV6-5, the J call TRBJ1-1; maybe TRBD1 (6 bases). CDR3 length: 14 residues. Trimming shortened V by 6 bases and J by 3 bases, and 14 bases separated the two germline ends. The V gene's germline CDR1 is MNHEY and CDR2 SVGAGI. Here the CDR3 DNA reads TGTGCCAGCAGCCTACAGGGTTTCTACACTGAAGCTTTCTTT. Translating gives CASSLQGFYTEAFF.

The chain uses TRBV3-1 (or the pseudogene TRBV3-2) and TRBJ2-2; 11 bases align to TRBD2. J was trimmed by 4 bases and V by 0 bases; bases with no gene match: 7. Per the germline V gene, CDR1 is LGHDT and CDR2 is YNNKEL (reference sequence). This CDR3 region has 18 residues. The CDR3 DNA reads TGTGCCAGCAGCCAAGATCTGGGACTAGCGGATCTCACCGGGGAGCTGTTTTTT. Translating gives CASSQDLGLADLTGELFF.

The V gene is TRBV11-2, the J gene TRBJ1-2; D is ambiguous. V gave up 1 base and J gave up 8 bases, with 11 bases separating them. The CDR3 is 13 amino acids. Germline CDR1 SGHAT, CDR2 FQNNGV. CDR3 region: CASSLGGAQGYTF. The CDR3 DNA reads as TGTGCCAGCAGCTTAGGCGGAGCCCAGGGCTACACCTTC. Based on the CDR3 plus reference TRBV11-2 and TRBJ1-2, the full variable domain is EAGVAQSPRYKIIEKRQSVAFWCNPISGHATLYWYQQILGQGPKLLIQFQNNGVVDDSQLPKDRFSAERLKGVDSTLKIQPAKLEDSAVYLCASSLGGAQGYTFGSGTRLTVV.

This chain uses TRBV7-8 with TRBJ2-1; the D gene is possibly TRBD1 (7 bases). The CDR3 length is 14 residues. V gave up 3 bases and J gave up 3 bases, with 9 bases separating them. Germline CDR1 reads SGHVS; CDR2 reads FQNEAQ. This CDR3 reads CASSLRDSYNEQFF. CDR3 coding DNA: TGTGCCAGCAGCTTGCGGGACAGCTACAATGAGCAGTTCTTC. Variable domain in full (rest from reference TRBV7-8 and TRBJ2-1): GAGVSQSPRYKVAKRGQDVALRCDPISGHVSLFWYQQALGQGPEFLTYFQNEAQLDKSGLPSDRFFAERPEGSVSTLKIQRTQQEDSAVYLCASSLRDSYNEQFFGPGTRLTVL.

The CDR3 reads CASSFDQGSTGELFF. DNA of the CDR3: TGCGCCAGCAGCTTCGATCAGGGGTCCACCGGGGAGCTGTTTTTT. The chain recombines TRBV5-1 with TRBJ2-2, with D possibly being TRBD1 (6 bases). Germline CDR1 and CDR2: SGHRS and YFSETQ. The CDR3 runs to 15 residues. Trimming took 2 bases from V and 4 from J, leaving 12 bases between them.

The chain has TRBV10-3 and TRBJ1-1, with a possible D match to TRBD1 (5 bases). CDR1 and CDR2 from the germline V gene are ENHRY and SYGVKD. This CDR3 region has 12 residues. V lost 6 bases and J 8 bases, leaving 13 bases between the germline ends. The CDR3 loop reads CAISVRPGEAFF. The CDR3 region has the DNA TGTGCCATCAGCGTAAGACCAGGGGAAGCTTTCTTT.

The gene calls are TRBV6-2 or TRBV6-3 and TRBJ1-2, with TRBD1 matching 8 bases. The CDR3 is 13 amino acids. In germline, CDR1 is MNHEY, CDR2 SVGEGT. The V segment lost 8 bases and the J segment 3 bases; nucleotides outside the gene matches: 5. This CDR3 reads CASRQGAYYGYTF. DNA for the CDR3: TGTGCCAGCCGCCAGGGGGCGTACTATGGCTACACCTTC.

The chain couples TRBV6-6 to TRBJ1-3; a weak D match, TRBD1 (5 bases). CDR1 MNHNY and CDR2 SVGAGI come from the germline V gene (reference sequence). The CDR3 has 15 residues. Trimming cost V 6 bases and J 3 bases, with 15 bases left between them. The CDR3 bases are TGTGCCAGCAGCGAAAGACACACAGGTGGAAACACCATATATTTT. Translating it yields CASSERHTGGNTIYF.

The genes are TRBV19 and TRBJ1-1; D call uncertain. This CDR3 spans 14 amino acids. Germline V gene sequence: CDR1 LNHDA, CDR2 SQIVND (reference sequence). Between the trimmed V and J ends, which lost 0 bases and 5 bases, there was a span of 10 bases. CDR3 in amino acids: CASSIDFGWTEAFF. In DNA, the CDR3 is TGTGCCAGTAGTATAGATTTCGGGTGGACTGAAGCTTTCTTT. The variable domain in full, with the rest retrieved from reference TRBV19 and TRBJ1-1, is DGGITQSPKYLFRKEGQNVTLSCEQNLNHDAMYWYRQDPGQGLRLIYYSQIVNDFQKGDIAEGYSVSREKKESFPLTVTSAQKNPTAFYLCASSIDFGWTEAFFGQGTRLTVV.

This sequence joins TRBV19 and TRBJ1-1; D perhaps matches TRBD1 (6 bases). CDR3 length equals 13 residues. CDR1 is LNHDA and CDR2 is SQIVND in the germline V gene (reference sequence). V was clipped by 8 bases and J by 0 bases, with 10 bases between them. The CDR3 sequence: CASSGQLNTEAFF. CDR3 bases: TGTGCCAGTTCCGGACAGCTGAACACTGAAGCTTTCTTT.

The rearrangement uses TRBV10-3 and TRBJ1-2; 9 bases are shared with TRBD1. This CDR3 region has 16 residues. Looked up from germline, CDR1 is ENHRY and CDR2 is SYGVKD. Unmatched junction bases numbered 12, after V lost 2 bases and J lost 8 bases. In DNA form, the CDR3 reads TGTGCCATCAGTGAGCCGGGACAGGGTGCCTCCGTGGGCTACACCTTC. Its protein is CAISEPGQGASVGYTF.

The V call is TRBV29-1, the J call TRBJ1-4; 8 positions match TRBD1. Germline V gene data show CDR1 as SQVTM and CDR2 as ANQGSEA. This CDR3 has 13 amino acids. V dropped 6 bases and J dropped 8; count of bases not matched to a gene: 8. The CDR3 sequence is CSVEDREREKLFF. The CDR3 DNA sequence: TGCAGCGTAGAGGACAGGGAGAGGGAAAAACTGTTTTTT. Together with reference TRBV29-1 and TRBJ1-4, the CDR3 gives the full variable domain: SAVISQKPSRDICQRGTSLTIQCQVDSQVTMMFWYRQQPGQSLTLIATANQGSEATYESGFVIDKFPISRPNLTFSTLTVSNMSPEDSSIYLCSVEDREREKLFFGSGTQLSVL.

The CDR3 sequence is CASRQGYYGYTF. The DNA of the CDR3 is TGTGCCAGCAGACAGGGATACTATGGCTACACCTTC. This sequence joins TRBV25-1 and TRBJ1-2; a weak D match, TRBD1 (6 bases). CDR3 size: 12 residues. V shed 6 bases and J shed 3 bases, with 8 bases lying between them. CDR1 and CDR2 from the germline V gene are MGHDK and SYGVNS.

This clone was detected a few times. The chain combines TRBV7-2 with TRBJ2-5; 8 nucleotides match TRBD2. The CDR3 extends over 18 amino acids. The germline CDR1 and CDR2 sequences are SGHTA and FQGNSA. The V gene end was trimmed by 2 bases and the J gene end by 5 bases; junction bases not matched to a gene: 16. The CDR3 nucleotides are TGTGCCAGCAGCTTATATGCGGTGGGCGGGGGGTGGCTGGAGACCCAGTACTTC. Translated, it gives CASSLYAVGGGWLETQYF.

This clone was observed a single time. This rearrangement joins TRBV9 to TRBJ1-3; D is possibly TRBD1 (6 bases). Trimming removed 2 bases at V and 0 bases at J, with 9 bases between. CDR1 and CDR2 from the germline V gene are SGDLS and YYNGEE. This CDR3 is built from 15 residues. The chain's CDR3 is CASSVGGASGNTIYF. The CDR3 DNA sequence: TGTGCCAGCAGCGTCGGGGGGGCCTCTGGAAACACCATATATTTT. The variable domain in full, with the rest retrieved from reference TRBV9 and TRBJ1-3, is DSGVTQTPKHLITATGQRVTLRCSPRSGDLSVYWYQQSLDQGLQFLIQYYNGEERAKGNILERFSAQQFPDLHSELNLSSLELGDSALYFCASSVGGASGNTIYFGEGSWLTVV.

V usage is TRBV12-5 and J usage is TRBJ2-1; no clear D. Germline V CDR1 and CDR2: LGHNT, FRNRAP. This CDR3 spans 15 amino acids. The V gene lost 1 base and the J gene lost 0 bases, with 7 bases spanning the gap. CDR3 sequence reads: CASGLGISSYNEQFF. The CDR3 nucleotides are TGTGCTAGTGGTTTGGGAATTAGCTCCTACAATGAGCAGTTCTTC. Using reference TRBV12-5 and TRBJ2-1 for the parts outside the CDR3, the full variable domain is DARVTQTPRHKVTEMGQEVTMRCQPILGHNTVFWYRQTMMQGLELLAYFRNRAPLDDSGMPKDRFSAEMPDATLATLKIQPSEPRDSAVYFCASGLGISSYNEQFFGPGTRLTVL.

The V call is TRBV6-5, the J call TRBJ2-1; 7 bases match TRBD2. The CDR3 is made up of 14 amino acids. The germline V gene has CDR1 MNHEY and CDR2 SVGAGI. The V segment lost 2 bases and the J segment 7 bases; nucleotides outside the gene matches: 5. CDR3: CASSYVLADNEQFF. In DNA, the CDR3 is TGTGCCAGCAGTTACGTTCTAGCGGATAATGAGCAGTTCTTC.

The rearrangement joins TRBV6-5 to TRBJ2-2; possibly TRBD2 for D (6 bases). Trimming left V 7 bases short and J 2 bases short, with 14 bases between. This CDR3 region has 15 residues. The germline V gene has CDR1 MNHEY and CDR2 SVGAGI. CDR3 protein: CASKAGRANTGELFF. As DNA, the CDR3 is TGTGCCAGCAAAGCGGGCAGGGCAAACACCGGGGAGCTGTTTTTT.

The chain is built from TRBV9 and TRBJ1-2; perhaps TRBD1 as D (5 bases). The germline gives CDR1 SGDLS, CDR2 YYNGEE. V was shortened by 2 bases and J by 8 bases, with 13 bases between the two germline ends. The CDR3 is 13 residues long. In nucleotides, the CDR3 is TGTGCCAGCAGCGTCCTCCGGGGGTTCGGCTACACCTTC. It encodes CASSVLRGFGYTF.